These T cell receptor beta chains were read from a single sample in a study of shared clonotypes between healthy human individuals. The assay was immunoSEQ multiplex PCR, and TCRdb's table has in-frame clones only and misses some. In the table there are 950,000 to 1,300,000 clones, around 74% of which are singletons. The sample was memory CD4+ T cells sorted from blood. These receptor sequences come from a man between 18 and 29 years old in good health. CDR3s include the opening cysteine and the closing phenylalanine or tryptophan. A D gene is named only where the DNA matches it firmly. Size tells how often a clone was seen (once, few, many) or the class of an expanded clone, and some rows leave it out.

j_call	d_call	v_call	clone_size	cdr3_nt	cdr3_aa
TRBJ2-7	NA	TRBV13	NA	TGTGCCAGCAACCGGGGGCGCAGCCGATACGAGCAGTACTTC	CASNRGRSRYEQYF
TRBJ2-5	NA	TRBV15	NA	TGTGCCACCAGCAGAGATGGGGGGCAAGAGACCCAGTACTTC	CATSRDGGQETQYF
TRBJ2-7	NA	TRBV28	NA	TGTGCCAGCAGTACCCTAGGGATCGAGCAGTACTTC	CASSTLGIEQYF
TRBJ1-6	TRBD1	TRBV27	few	TGTGCCACCGGACAGGGATATAATTCACCCCTCCACTTT	CATGQGYNSPLHF
TRBJ2-5	NA	TRBV7-2	once	TGTGCCAGCAGCTTGGAGGGTCCGTGGGAGACCCAGTACTTC	CASSLEGPWETQYF
TRBJ2-3	TRBD2	TRBV7-6	NA	TGTGCCAGCAGCTCACAGACTAGCGGGATCCCAGATACGCAGTATTTT	CASSSQTSGIPDTQYF
TRBJ1-3	NA	TRBV6-5	NA	TGTGCCAGCAGTTACGACAGGCACACCATATATTTT	CASSYDRHTIYF
TRBJ2-7	NA	TRBV29-1	few	TGCAGCGGGGGGGTAGGCGGCGAGCAGTACTTC	CSGGVGGEQYF
TRBJ1-1	NA	TRBV11-3	once	TGTGCCAGCAGCTTGACTGCTAACACTGAAGCTTTCTTT	CASSLTANTEAFF
TRBJ2-5	NA	TRBV27	NA	TGTGCCAGCAGTTTAAGGGCACTCGGGGAGACCCAGTACTTC	CASSLRALGETQYF
TRBJ1-6	NA	TRBV2	few	TGTGCCAGTCTCCCAGGGGCCCGTGGGAATTCACCCCTCCACTTT	CASLPGARGNSPLHF
TRBJ1-1	NA	TRBV27	NA	TGTGCCAGCGGGGGGAATACTGAAGCTTTCTTT	CASGGNTEAFF
TRBJ2-7	NA	TRBV5-1	NA	TGCGCCAGCAGCGAGGGGGGTCAACTCTCCGAGCAGTACTTC	CASSEGGQLSEQYF
TRBJ2-3	TRBD2	TRBV6-5	NA	TGTGCCAGCAGTTACGCTAGCGGGAGAGGAGATACGCAGTATTTT	CASSYASGRGDTQYF
TRBJ2-2	TRBD2	TRBV5-6	NA	TGTGCCAGCAGCTCGGGACTAGCGGGAACCGGGGAGCTGTTTTTT	CASSSGLAGTGELFF
TRBJ2-7	TRBD1	TRBV28	NA	TGTGCCAGCAGTCGGACAGGGCCGATACACGAGCAGTACTTC	CASSRTGPIHEQYF
TRBJ2-6	TRBD2	TRBV9	NA	TGTGCCAGCAGCCCGAGACTGGGAGGGTTGAAGTCTGGGGCCAACGTCCTGACTTTC	CASSPRLGGLKSGANVLTF
TRBJ2-2	TRBD1	TRBV28	NA	TGTGCCAGTGGGGGTCCCGTCGGGACAGGAGGTCCCGGGGAGCTGTTTTTT	CASGGPVGTGGPGELFF
TRBJ1-2	NA	TRBV21-1	NA	TGTGCCAGACCCGACAGGGGGCCTAACTATGGCTACACCTTC	CARPDRGPNYGYTF
TRBJ2-5	TRBD2	TRBV5-6	NA	TGTGCCAGCAGGGGACTAAGCGGAGAGACCCAGTACTTC	CASRGLSGETQYF
TRBJ2-5	TRBD2	TRBV5-1	once	TGCGCCAGCGCCCCACACGGGGGACTAGCGGGGGGGCCCAAAGAGACCCAGTACTTC	CASAPHGGLAGGPKETQYF
TRBJ2-7	NA	TRBV5-1	NA	TGCGCCAGCAGCTTGGTAGGGGCTTCCTACGAGCAGTACTTC	CASSLVGASYEQYF
TRBJ2-3	NA	TRBV7-9	many	TGTGCCAGCAGCACCTCTGGAGTCACAGATACGCAGTATTTT	CASSTSGVTDTQYF
TRBJ2-1	NA	TRBV9	once	TGTGCCAGCAGCCCACATGGGAACAATGAGCAGTTCTTC	CASSPHGNNEQFF
TRBJ1-2	NA	TRBV30	NA	TGTGCCTGGAGTGTAAGGTCCTCAGGGACCCACTACACCTTC	CAWSVRSSGTHYTF
TRBJ1-2	NA	TRBV7-2	NA	TGTGCCAGCAGCTTAGAGGGCAGGGGTAAGGGCTACACCTTC	CASSLEGRGKGYTF
TRBJ1-5	NA	TRBV30	NA	TGTGCCTGGAGTGTACGGGCCCCGGAGCGGAGCAATCAGCCCCAGCATTTT	CAWSVRAPERSNQPQHF
TRBJ1-1	NA	TRBV7-8	NA	TGTGCCAGCAGCCCCCAGGGGCCTGAAGCTTTCTTT	CASSPQGPEAFF
TRBJ1-6	TRBD1	TRBV2	few	TGTGCCAGCAGCGGACAGGGCAGTTCACCCCTCCACTTT	CASSGQGSSPLHF
TRBJ1-1	TRBD1	TRBV29-1	NA	TGCAGCGTTGCTCGGGACAGGGAAGTGAGGGCTTTCTTT	CSVARDREVRAFF
TRBJ1-2	NA	TRBV30	NA	TGTGCCTGGAGTCCACAGGGCTGGAGCTACACCTTC	CAWSPQGWSYTF
TRBJ2-3	TRBD2	TRBV18	NA	TGTGCCAGCTCACCGGAGAGCGGGGCTACAGATACGCAGTATTTT	CASSPESGATDTQYF
TRBJ2-7	NA	TRBV7-7	NA	TGTGCTAGCTCCCCAGGGGAGAGGTACGAGCAGTACTTC	CASSPGERYEQYF
TRBJ2-1	TRBD1	TRBV30	NA	TGTGCCTGGAGTGTACGAAGGGGGCATGAGCAGTTCTTC	CAWSVRRGHEQFF
TRBJ1-4	NA	TRBV6-6	NA	TGTGCCAGCAGTTACGGGGGAGTTAGTGAAAAACTGTTTTTT	CASSYGGVSEKLFF
TRBJ1-5	NA	TRBV10-3	NA	TGTGCCATCAGTGAGCAAGTTGGCAATCAGCCCCAGCATTTT	CAISEQVGNQPQHF
TRBJ1-4	NA	TRBV30	few	TGTGCCTGGAGTGTTTCGGGAATAGGTGAAAAACTGTTTTTT	CAWSVSGIGEKLFF
TRBJ2-7	NA	TRBV11-3	NA	TGTGCCAGCAGCTTAGAAGTGGGTGGCGAGCAGTACTTC	CASSLEVGGEQYF
TRBJ2-3	NA	TRBV11-2	NA	TGTGCCAGCAGCTGGGGGGGCGGCACAGATACGCAGTATTTT	CASSWGGGTDTQYF